The present T cell receptor (beta chain) was sequenced within a study of cytomegalovirus exposure and HLA in healthy donors. Study-wide background: The Caucasian-associated ancestry cluster held roughly 81% of more than 350 genotyped donors. General study results and limits: According to reports, the classifier identified cytomegalovirus status with high specificity and sensitivity. The study recorded fewer than 200 TCR beta chains that were cytomegalovirus-associated.

Germline values: CDR1 MDHEN, CDR2 SYDVKM. The CDR3 covers 14 residues. V lost 2 bases to trimming and J lost 6 bases; unmatched junction nucleotides: 6. The PCR had 60 Vbeta and 13 Jbeta primers. The data were produced by immunoSEQ multiplex PCR, yet TCRdb's version contains in-frame clones alone and is incomplete. The specimen's table records 50,000 to 70,000 clones. Turning to this clone: The antigen is not known.

The gene calls are TRBV28 and TRBJ2-7, with 8 bases fitting TRBD1. Sequenced material: PBMCs. This clonotype originated in a male donor in good health and CMV-seronegative. The CDR3 region is CASSLKQGVSEQYF. The CDR3 bases are TGTGCCAGCAGTTTAAAACAGGGGGTGAGCGAGCAGTACTTC.